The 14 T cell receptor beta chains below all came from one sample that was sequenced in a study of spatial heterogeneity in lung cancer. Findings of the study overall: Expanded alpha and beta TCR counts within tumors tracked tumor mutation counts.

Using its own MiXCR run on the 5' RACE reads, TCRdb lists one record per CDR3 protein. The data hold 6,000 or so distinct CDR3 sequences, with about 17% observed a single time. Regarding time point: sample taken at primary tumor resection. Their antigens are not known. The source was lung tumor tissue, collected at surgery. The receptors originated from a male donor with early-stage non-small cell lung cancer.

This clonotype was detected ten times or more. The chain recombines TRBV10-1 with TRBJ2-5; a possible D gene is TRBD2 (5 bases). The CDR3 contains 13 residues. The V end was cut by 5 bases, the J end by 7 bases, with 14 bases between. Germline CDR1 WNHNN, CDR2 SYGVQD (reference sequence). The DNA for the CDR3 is TGCGCCAGCAGTTCCAATTTAGGAGGGACCCAGTACTTC. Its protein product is CASSSNLGGTQYF.

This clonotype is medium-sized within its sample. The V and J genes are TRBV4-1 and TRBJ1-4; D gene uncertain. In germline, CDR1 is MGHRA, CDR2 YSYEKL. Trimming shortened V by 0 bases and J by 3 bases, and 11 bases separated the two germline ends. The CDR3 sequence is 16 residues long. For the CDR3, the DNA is TGCGCCAGCAGCCAAGAAGGAACGGGAGCTAATGAAAAACTGTTTTTT. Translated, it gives CASSQEGTGANEKLFF.

The CDR3 protein is CASSLAELNTDTQYF. The DNA for the CDR3 is TGTGCCAGCAGCTTAGCTGAACTTAACACAGATACGCAGTATTTT. V is TRBV7-8 and J is TRBJ2-3; D is ambiguous. This CDR3 is 15 amino acids long. Deletions cut 0 bases from V and 2 bases from J, with 9 bases between. CDR1 SGHVS and CDR2 FQNEAQ come from the germline V gene.

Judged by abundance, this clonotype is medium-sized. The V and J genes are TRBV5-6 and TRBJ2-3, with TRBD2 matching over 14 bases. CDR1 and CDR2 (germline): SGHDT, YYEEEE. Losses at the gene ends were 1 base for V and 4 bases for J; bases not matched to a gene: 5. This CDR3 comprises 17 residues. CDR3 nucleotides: TGTGCCAGCAGCTTGCCGGGACTAGCGGGAGAGTCAGATACGCAGTATTTT. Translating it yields CASSLPGLAGESDTQYF.

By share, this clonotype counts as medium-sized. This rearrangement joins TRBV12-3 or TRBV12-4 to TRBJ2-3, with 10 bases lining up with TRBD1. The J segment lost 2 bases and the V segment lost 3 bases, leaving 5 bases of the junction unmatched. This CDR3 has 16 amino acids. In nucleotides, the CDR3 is TGTGCCAGCAGTTTTGGGACAGGGGCCTACACAGATACGCAGTATTTT. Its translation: CASSFGTGAYTDTQYF.

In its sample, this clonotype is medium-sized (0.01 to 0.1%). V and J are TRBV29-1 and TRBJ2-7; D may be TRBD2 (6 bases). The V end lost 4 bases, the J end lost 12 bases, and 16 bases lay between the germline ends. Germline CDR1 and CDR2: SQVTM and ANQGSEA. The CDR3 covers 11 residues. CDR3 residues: CSVGEESGRYF. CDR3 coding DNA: TGCAGCGTTGGGGAGGAGTCGGGTCGGTACTTC.

The CDR3, as DNA: TGTGCCAGTGAGGAAAGCACAGATACGCAGTATTTT. Protein: CASEESTDTQYF. This rearrangement joins TRBV5-4 to TRBJ2-3; D gene ambiguous. The CDR3 has 12 amino acids. Trimming removed 8 bases at V and 0 bases at J, with 7 bases between. Germline V gene data show CDR1 as SGHNT and CDR2 as YYREEE (reference sequence).

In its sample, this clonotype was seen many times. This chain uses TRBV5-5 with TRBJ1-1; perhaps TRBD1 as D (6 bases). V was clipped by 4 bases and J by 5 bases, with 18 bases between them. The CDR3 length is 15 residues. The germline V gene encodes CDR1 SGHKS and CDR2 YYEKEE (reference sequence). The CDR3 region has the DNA TGTGCCAGCAGCCCCCTCGCGGGGGGACAAACTGAAGCTTTCTTT. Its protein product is CASSPLAGGQTEAFF.

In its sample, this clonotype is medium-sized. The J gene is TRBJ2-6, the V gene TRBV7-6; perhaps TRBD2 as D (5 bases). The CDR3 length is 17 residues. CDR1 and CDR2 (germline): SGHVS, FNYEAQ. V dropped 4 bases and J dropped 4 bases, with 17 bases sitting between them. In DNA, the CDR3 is TGTGCCAGCAGCTCCAGACGGAGGTTCCGGGGGGCCAACGTCCTGACTTTC. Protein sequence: CASSSRRRFRGANVLTF.

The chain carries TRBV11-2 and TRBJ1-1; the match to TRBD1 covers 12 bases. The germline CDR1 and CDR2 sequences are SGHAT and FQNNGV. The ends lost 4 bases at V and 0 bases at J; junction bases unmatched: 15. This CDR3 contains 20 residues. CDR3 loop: CASSYERPGTGGLMNTEAFF. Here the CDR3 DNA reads TGTGCCAGCAGCTACGAGAGGCCCGGGACAGGGGGCTTGATGAACACTGAAGCTTTCTTT.

The CDR3 DNA is TGTGCCAGCCTCCCGCAGAGGGGAGCGGGCACTGAAGCTTTCTTT. Protein sequence: CASLPQRGAGTEAFF. V usage is TRBV27 and J usage is TRBJ1-1; a possible D gene is TRBD1 (5 bases). Trimming removed 8 bases from V and 4 bases from J, with 20 bases in between. The CDR3 totals 15 residues. Germline V gene data show CDR1 as MNHEY and CDR2 as SMNVEV (reference sequence).

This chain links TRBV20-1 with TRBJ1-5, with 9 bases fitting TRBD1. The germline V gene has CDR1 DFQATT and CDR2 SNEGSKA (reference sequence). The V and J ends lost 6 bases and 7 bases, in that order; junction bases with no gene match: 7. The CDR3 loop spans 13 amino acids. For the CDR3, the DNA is TGCAGTGCGGACAGGGGAATGGGGCAGCCCCAGCATTTT. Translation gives CSADRGMGQPQHF.

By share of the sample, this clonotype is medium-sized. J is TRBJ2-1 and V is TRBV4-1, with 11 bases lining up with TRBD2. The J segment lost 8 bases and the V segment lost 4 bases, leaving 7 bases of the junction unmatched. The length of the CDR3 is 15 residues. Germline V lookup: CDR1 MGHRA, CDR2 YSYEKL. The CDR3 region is CASSPGTSGWDEQFF. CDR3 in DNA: TGCGCCAGCAGCCCTGGGACTAGCGGTTGGGATGAGCAGTTCTTC.

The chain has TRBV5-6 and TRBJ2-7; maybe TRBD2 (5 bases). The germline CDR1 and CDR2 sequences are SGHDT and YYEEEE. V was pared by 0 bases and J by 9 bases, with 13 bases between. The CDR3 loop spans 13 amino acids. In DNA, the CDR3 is TGTGCCAGCAGCTTGGGGGTGACTACGGGGCAGTACTTC. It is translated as CASSLGVTTGQYF.